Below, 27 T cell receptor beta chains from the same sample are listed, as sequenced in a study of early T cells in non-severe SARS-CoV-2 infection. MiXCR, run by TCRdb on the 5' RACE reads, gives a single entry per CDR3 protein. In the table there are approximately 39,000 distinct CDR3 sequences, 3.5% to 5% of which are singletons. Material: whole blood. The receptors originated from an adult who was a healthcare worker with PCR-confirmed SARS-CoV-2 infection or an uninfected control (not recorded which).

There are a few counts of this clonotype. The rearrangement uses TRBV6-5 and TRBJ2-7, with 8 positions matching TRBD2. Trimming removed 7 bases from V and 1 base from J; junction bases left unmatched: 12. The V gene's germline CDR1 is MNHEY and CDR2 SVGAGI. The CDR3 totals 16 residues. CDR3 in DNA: TGTGCCAGCAAACTAACAAGCGGGGGCTCATCCTACGAGCAGTACTTC. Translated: CASKLTSGGSSYEQYF.

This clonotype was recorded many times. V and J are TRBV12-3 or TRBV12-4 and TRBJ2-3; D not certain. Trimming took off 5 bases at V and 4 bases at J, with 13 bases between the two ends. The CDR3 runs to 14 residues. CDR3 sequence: CASSLLSGADTQYF. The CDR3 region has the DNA TGTGCCAGCAGTCTACTAAGTGGCGCAGATACGCAGTATTTT.

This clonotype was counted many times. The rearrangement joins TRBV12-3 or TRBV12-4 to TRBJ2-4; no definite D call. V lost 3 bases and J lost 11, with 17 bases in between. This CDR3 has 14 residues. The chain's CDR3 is CASSLPPPGEVQYF. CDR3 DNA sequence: TGTGCCAGCAGTTTGCCCCCCCCGGGTGAGGTTCAGTACTTC.

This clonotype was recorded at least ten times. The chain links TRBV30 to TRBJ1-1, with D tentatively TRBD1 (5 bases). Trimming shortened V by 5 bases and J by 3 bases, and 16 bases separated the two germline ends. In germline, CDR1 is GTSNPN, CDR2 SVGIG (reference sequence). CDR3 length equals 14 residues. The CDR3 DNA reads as TGTGCCTGGGGACCTAAGACAGTACACACTGAAGCTTTCTTT. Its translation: CAWGPKTVHTEAFF.

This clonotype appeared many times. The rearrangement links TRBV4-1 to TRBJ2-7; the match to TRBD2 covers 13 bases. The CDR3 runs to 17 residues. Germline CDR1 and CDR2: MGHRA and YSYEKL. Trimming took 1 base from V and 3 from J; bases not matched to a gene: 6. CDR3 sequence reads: CASSQVGLAGRHYEQYF. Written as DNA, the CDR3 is TGCGCCAGCAGCCAAGTGGGACTAGCGGGGAGACACTACGAGCAGTACTTC.

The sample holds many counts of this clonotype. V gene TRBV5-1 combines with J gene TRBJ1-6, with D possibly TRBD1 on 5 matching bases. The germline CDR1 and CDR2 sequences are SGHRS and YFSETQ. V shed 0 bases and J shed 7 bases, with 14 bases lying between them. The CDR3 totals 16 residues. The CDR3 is CASSLAVVGENSPLHF. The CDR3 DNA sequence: TGCGCCAGCAGCTTGGCTGTGGTGGGGGAGAATTCACCCCTCCACTTT.

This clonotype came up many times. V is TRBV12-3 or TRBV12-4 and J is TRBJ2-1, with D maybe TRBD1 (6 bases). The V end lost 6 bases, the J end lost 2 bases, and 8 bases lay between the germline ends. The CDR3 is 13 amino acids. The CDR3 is CASRAGAYNEQFF. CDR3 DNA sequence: TGTGCCAGCAGGGCAGGGGCCTACAATGAGCAGTTCTTC.

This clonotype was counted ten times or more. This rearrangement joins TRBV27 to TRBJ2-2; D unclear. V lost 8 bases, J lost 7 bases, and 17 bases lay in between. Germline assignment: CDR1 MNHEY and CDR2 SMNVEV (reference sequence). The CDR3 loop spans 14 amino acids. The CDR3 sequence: CASAPTLSFGELFF. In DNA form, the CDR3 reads TGTGCCAGCGCACCCACCCTCTCATTCGGGGAGCTGTTTTTT.

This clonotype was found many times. CDR3 nucleotide sequence: TGCGCCAGCAGCAGCCAAGAGACCCAGTACTTC. This gives the protein CASSSQETQYF. The chain couples TRBV5-1 to TRBJ2-5; no firm D call. Germline V gene sequence: CDR1 SGHRS, CDR2 YFSETQ. V was shortened by 4 bases and J by 1 base, with 2 bases between the two germline ends. The CDR3 is 11 amino acids.

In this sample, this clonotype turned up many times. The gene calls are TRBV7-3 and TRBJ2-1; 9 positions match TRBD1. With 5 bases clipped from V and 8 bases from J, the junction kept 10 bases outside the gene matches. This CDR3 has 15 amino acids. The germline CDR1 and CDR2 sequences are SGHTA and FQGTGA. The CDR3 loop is CASSPSGTGSDEQFF. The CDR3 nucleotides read TGTGCCAGCAGCCCCTCCGGGACAGGGTCTGATGAGCAGTTCTTC.

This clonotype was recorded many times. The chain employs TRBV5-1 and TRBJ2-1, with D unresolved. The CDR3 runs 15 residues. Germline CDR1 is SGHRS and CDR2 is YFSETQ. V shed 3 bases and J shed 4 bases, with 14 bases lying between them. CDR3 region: CASSWTSPNYNEQFF. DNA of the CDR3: TGCGCCAGCAGCTGGACCTCCCCGAATTACAATGAGCAGTTCTTC. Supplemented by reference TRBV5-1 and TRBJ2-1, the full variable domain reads KAGVTQTPRYLIKTRGQQVTLSCSPISGHRSVSWYQQTPGQGLQFLFEYFSETQRNKGNFPGRFSGRQFSNSRSEMNVSTLELGDSALYLCASSWTSPNYNEQFFGPGTRLTVL.

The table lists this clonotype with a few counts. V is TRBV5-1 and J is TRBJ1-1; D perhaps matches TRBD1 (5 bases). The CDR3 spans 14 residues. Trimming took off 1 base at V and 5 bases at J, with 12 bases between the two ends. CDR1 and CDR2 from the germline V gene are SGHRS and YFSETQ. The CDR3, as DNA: TGCGCCAGCAGCTTGCCGGGGGAGTTAACTGAAGCTTTCTTT. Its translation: CASSLPGELTEAFF.

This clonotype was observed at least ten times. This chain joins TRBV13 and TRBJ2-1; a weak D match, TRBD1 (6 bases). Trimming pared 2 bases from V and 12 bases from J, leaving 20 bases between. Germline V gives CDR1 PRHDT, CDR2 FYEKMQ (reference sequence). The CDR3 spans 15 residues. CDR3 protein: CASSLRGTPRIGQFF. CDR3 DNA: TGTGCCAGCAGCTTAAGGGGGACACCAAGAATAGGGCAGTTCTTC.

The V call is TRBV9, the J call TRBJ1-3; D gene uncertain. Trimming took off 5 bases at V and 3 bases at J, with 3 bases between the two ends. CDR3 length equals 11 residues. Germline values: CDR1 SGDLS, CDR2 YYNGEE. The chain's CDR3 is CASRVGNTIYF. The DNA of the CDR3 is TGTGCCAGCAGGGTTGGAAACACCATATATTTT.

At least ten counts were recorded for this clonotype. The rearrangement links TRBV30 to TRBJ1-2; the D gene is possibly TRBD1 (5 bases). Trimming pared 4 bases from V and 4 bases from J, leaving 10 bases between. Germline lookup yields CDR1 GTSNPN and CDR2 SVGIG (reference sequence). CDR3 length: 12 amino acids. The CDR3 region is CAWTRDRYGYTF. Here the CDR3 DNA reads TGTGCCTGGACGAGGGACCGCTATGGCTACACCTTC. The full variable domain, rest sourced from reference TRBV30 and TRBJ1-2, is SQTIHQWPATLVQPVGSPLSLECTVEGTSNPNLYWYRQAAGRGLQLLFYSVGIGQISSEVPQNLSASRPQDRQFILSSKKLLLSDSGFYLCAWTRDRYGYTFGSGTRLTVV.

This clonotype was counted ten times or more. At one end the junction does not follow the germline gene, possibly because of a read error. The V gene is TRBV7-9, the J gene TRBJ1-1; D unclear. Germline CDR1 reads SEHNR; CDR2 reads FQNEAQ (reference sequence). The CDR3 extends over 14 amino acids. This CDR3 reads CASSSTVANAEAFF. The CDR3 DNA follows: TGTGCCAGCAGCTCCACCGTTGCGAACGCTGAAGCTTTCTTT.

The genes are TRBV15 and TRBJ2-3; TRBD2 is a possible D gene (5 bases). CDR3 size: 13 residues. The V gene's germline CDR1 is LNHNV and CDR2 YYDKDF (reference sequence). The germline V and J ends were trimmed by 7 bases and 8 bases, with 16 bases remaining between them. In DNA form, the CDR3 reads TGTGCCACCACGAGACTATTCATGGGTACGCAGTATTTT. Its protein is CATTRLFMGTQYF. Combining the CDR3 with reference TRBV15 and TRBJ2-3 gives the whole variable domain DAMVIQNPRYQVTQFGKPVTLSCSQTLNHNVMYWYQQKSSQAPKLLFHYYDKDFNNEADTPDNFQSRRPNTSFCFLDIRSPGLGDTAMYLCATTRLFMGTQYFGPGTRLTVL.

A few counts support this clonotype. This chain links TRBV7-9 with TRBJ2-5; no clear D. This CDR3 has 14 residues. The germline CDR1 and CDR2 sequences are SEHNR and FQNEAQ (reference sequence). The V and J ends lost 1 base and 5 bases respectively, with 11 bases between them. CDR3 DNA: TGTGCCAGCAGCTTAGTAGGGATCGGGGAGACCCAGTACTTC. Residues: CASSLVGIGETQYF.

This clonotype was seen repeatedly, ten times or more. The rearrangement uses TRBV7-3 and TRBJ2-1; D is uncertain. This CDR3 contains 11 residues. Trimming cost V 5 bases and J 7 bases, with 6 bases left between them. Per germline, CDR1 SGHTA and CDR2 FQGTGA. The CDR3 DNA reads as TGTGCCAGCAGCCCCCCTAATGAGCAGTTCTTC. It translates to CASSPPNEQFF.

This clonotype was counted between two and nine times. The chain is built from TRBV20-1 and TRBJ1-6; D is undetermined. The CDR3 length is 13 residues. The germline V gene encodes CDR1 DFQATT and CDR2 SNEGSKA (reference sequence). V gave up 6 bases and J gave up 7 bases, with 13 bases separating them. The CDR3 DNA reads TGCAGTGCCATCCCGGGCCCGAATTCACCCCTCCACTTT. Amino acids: CSAIPGPNSPLHF.

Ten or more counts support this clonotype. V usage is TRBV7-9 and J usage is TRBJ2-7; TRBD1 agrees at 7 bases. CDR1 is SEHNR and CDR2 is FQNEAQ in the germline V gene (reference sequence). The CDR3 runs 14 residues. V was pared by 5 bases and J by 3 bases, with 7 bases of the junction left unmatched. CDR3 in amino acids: CASSGSRDSYEQYF. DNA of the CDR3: TGTGCCAGCAGCGGATCCCGGGACAGCTACGAGCAGTACTTC.

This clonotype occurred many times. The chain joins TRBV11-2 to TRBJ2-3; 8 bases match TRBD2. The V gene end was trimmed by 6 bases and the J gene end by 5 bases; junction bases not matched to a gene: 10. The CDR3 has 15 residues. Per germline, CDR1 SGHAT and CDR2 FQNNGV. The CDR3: CASSRLAGSLDTQYF. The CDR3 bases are TGTGCCAGCAGTCGCTTAGCGGGGTCCTTAGATACGCAGTATTTT.

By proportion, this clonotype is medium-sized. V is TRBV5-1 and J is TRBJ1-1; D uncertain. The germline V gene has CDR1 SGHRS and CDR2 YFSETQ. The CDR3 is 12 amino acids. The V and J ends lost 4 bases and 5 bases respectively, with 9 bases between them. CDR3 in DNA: TGCGCCAGCAGCAAGAGTGGGACTGAAGCTTTCTTT. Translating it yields CASSKSGTEAFF.

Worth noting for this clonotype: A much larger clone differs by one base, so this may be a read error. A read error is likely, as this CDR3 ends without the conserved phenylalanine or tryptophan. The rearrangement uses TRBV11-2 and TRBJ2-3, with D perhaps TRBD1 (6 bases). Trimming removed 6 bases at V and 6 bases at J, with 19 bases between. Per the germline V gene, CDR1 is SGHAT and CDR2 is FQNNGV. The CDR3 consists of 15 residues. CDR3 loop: CASSPVGAQFDTQYL. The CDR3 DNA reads TGTGCCAGCAGTCCGGTGGGGGCACAATTCGATACGCAGTATCTT.

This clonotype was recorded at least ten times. The CDR3 DNA reads as TGTGCCTTACTGAGGAGGGGTGTAGACCAAGAGACCCAGTACTTC. Translated: CALLRRGVDQETQYF. V usage is TRBV30 and J usage is TRBJ2-5; possible D gene TRBD2, 6 bases. With 7 bases removed from V and 0 bases from J, the gap between germline ends came to 18 bases. The CDR3 is 15 residues long. The V gene's germline CDR1 is GTSNPN and CDR2 SVGIG (reference sequence). Together with reference TRBV30 and TRBJ2-5, the CDR3 gives the full variable domain: SQTIHQWPATLVQPVGSPLSLECTVEGTSNPNLYWYRQAAGRGLQLLFYSVGIGQISSEVPQNLSASRPQDRQFILSSKKLLLSDSGFYLCALLRRGVDQETQYFGPGTRLLVL.

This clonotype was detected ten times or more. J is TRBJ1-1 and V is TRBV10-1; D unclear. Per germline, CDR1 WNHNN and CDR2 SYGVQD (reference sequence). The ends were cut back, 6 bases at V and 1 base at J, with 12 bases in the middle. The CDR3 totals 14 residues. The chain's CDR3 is CASRSGPGNTEAFF. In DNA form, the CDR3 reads TGCGCCAGCAGATCCGGGCCTGGGAACACTGAAGCTTTCTTT.

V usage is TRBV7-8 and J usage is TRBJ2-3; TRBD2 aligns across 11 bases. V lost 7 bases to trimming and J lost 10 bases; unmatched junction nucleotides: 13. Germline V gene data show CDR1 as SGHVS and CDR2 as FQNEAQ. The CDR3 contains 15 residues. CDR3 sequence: CASTLRLAGPESQYF. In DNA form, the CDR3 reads TGTGCCAGCACCCTAAGACTAGCGGGGCCCGAATCGCAGTATTTT.